A single sample is the source of the 25 T cell receptor beta chains below, sequenced in a study of T cell changes during pregnancy in multiple sclerosis. Generated by immunoSEQ multiplex PCR, the TCRdb table keeps only in-frame clones and is missing some. Of around 80,000 clones listed, 94% are singletons. The source was peripheral blood, collected in the second trimester of pregnancy. All receptors derive from a female donor in good health, enrolled as a control in a pregnancy study.

The chain has TRBV2 and TRBJ1-5; 9 nucleotides agree with TRBD1. This CDR3 spans 15 amino acids. V shed 2 bases, J shed 5 bases, and the junction held 4 bases outside the gene matches. The germline V gene encodes CDR1 SNHLY and CDR2 FYNNEI. CDR3 in DNA: TGTGCCAGCAGTGAAACCGGGACAGGGTATCAGCCCCAGCATTTT. Residues: CASSETGTGYQPQHF.

The chain combines TRBV18 with TRBJ1-5, with 9 bases that match TRBD1. After removal of 6 bases from V and 5 bases from J, the junction contained 8 bases not matched to a gene. Germline V lookup: CDR1 KGHSH, CDR2 LQKENI. The CDR3 runs 15 residues. The CDR3: CASSPPGQGDQPQHF. The CDR3, as DNA: TGTGCCAGCTCTCCTCCGGGACAGGGTGATCAGCCCCAGCATTTT.

The chain joins TRBV6-5 to TRBJ2-1; D possibly corresponds to TRBD1 (6 bases). Germline CDR1 reads MNHEY; CDR2 reads SVGAGI. V shed 0 bases and J shed 8 bases, with 14 bases lying between them. The CDR3 runs 15 residues. The CDR3 DNA is TGTGCCAGCAGTTACTCTGTCGGGACATCCTATGAGCAGTTCTTC. Encoded protein: CASSYSVGTSYEQFF.

This clone was detected once. The V and J genes are TRBV19 and TRBJ2-1, with D perhaps TRBD2 (5 bases). Per germline, CDR1 LNHDA and CDR2 SQIVND (reference sequence). This CDR3 has 15 residues. Trimming left V 3 bases short and J 5 bases short, with 14 bases between. CDR3 amino acids: CASSILAGPHNEQFF. CDR3 in DNA: TGTGCCAGTAGTATTCTTGCGGGCCCACACAATGAGCAGTTCTTC.

This chain connects TRBV5-1 to TRBJ1-4; 12 bases line up with TRBD1. Germline CDR1 and CDR2: SGHRS and YFSETQ. The CDR3 covers 17 residues. After removal of 2 bases from V and 7 bases from J, the junction contained 9 bases not matched to a gene. CDR3 nucleotides: TGCGCCAGCAGCTTAGATCCGGGACAGGGGGCGCGTGAAAAACTGTTTTTT. Translation gives CASSLDPGQGAREKLFF. The entire variable domain, with the rest obtained from reference TRBV5-1 and TRBJ1-4, is as follows: KAGVTQTPRYLIKTRGQQVTLSCSPISGHRSVSWYQQTPGQGLQFLFEYFSETQRNKGNFPGRFSGRQFSNSRSEMNVSTLELGDSALYLCASSLDPGQGAREKLFFGSGTQLSVL.

The rearrangement links TRBV19 to TRBJ2-7, with 7 bases aligning to TRBD1. After removal of 4 bases from V and 0 bases from J, the junction contained 6 bases not matched to a gene. The CDR3 is 15 amino acids. Per the germline V gene, CDR1 is LNHDA and CDR2 is SQIVND (reference sequence). CDR3 sequence: CASSNWAGGSYEQYF. CDR3 nucleotide sequence: TGTGCCAGTAGTAATTGGGCAGGGGGCTCCTACGAGCAGTACTTC. Based on the CDR3 plus reference TRBV19 and TRBJ2-7, the full variable domain is DGGITQSPKYLFRKEGQNVTLSCEQNLNHDAMYWYRQDPGQGLRLIYYSQIVNDFQKGDIAEGYSVSREKKESFPLTVTSAQKNPTAFYLCASSNWAGGSYEQYFGPGTRLTVT.

V and J are TRBV6-1 and TRBJ2-7, with TRBD2 identical over 7 bases. Losses at the gene ends were 6 bases for V and 3 bases for J; bases not matched to a gene: 8. The CDR3 length is 14 residues. CDR1 is MNHNS, CDR2 SASEGT, per germline. The CDR3 DNA is TGTGCCAGCAGACCCGGGGGGAGTTACTACGAGCAGTACTTC. This encodes CASRPGGSYYEQYF.

Written as DNA, the CDR3 is TGTGCCAGTAGTATGGGGCCAATAGCCTACAATGAGCAGTTCTTC. It codes for CASSMGPIAYNEQFF. V gene TRBV19 combines with J gene TRBJ2-1, with a possible D match to TRBD1 (5 bases). The V and J ends lost 3 bases and 2 bases respectively, with 11 bases between them. The CDR3 runs 15 residues. The germline gives CDR1 LNHDA, CDR2 SQIVND (reference sequence).

The chain combines TRBV9 with TRBJ2-3, with 7 bases fitting TRBD2. CDR3 size: 16 residues. The V gene end was trimmed by 0 bases and the J gene end by 3 bases; junction bases not matched to a gene: 7. The germline V gene encodes CDR1 SGDLS and CDR2 YYNGEE. The CDR3 DNA reads as TGTGCCAGCAGCGTAGGTCTTGCGGGAGAAACAGATACGCAGTATTTT. It codes for CASSVGLAGETDTQYF.

The V and J genes are TRBV6-5 and TRBJ1-1; no firm D call. V was shortened by 0 bases and J by 6 bases, with 14 bases between the two germline ends. This CDR3 contains 15 residues. Germline CDR1 and CDR2: MNHEY and SVGAGI. The CDR3 loop is CASSYSESGKAEAFF. DNA of the CDR3: TGTGCCAGCAGTTACTCGGAGTCGGGAAAGGCTGAAGCTTTCTTT.

J is TRBJ2-3 and V is TRBV27; D may be TRBD1 (6 bases). In germline, CDR1 is MNHEY, CDR2 SMNVEV (reference sequence). Trimming shortened V by 7 bases and J by 1 base, and 12 bases separated the two germline ends. The CDR3 length is 14 residues. CDR3 coding DNA: TGTGCCAGCAACGACAGGTCTGGCACAGATACGCAGTATTTT. Its translation is CASNDRSGTDTQYF.

The chain uses TRBV19 and TRBJ2-1; 8 nucleotides align to TRBD2. Trimming took 3 bases from V and 3 from J; bases not matched to a gene: 4. CDR1 is LNHDA, CDR2 SQIVND, per germline (reference sequence). CDR3 length: 15 amino acids. CDR3 coding DNA: TGTGCCAGTAGTATCACTAGCGGTTACTACAATGAGCAGTTCTTC. Translating it yields CASSITSGYYNEQFF. The full variable domain, in which reference TRBV19 and TRBJ2-1 provide the parts outside the CDR3, is DGGITQSPKYLFRKEGQNVTLSCEQNLNHDAMYWYRQDPGQGLRLIYYSQIVNDFQKGDIAEGYSVSREKKESFPLTVTSAQKNPTAFYLCASSITSGYYNEQFFGPGTRLTVL.

The chain employs TRBV19 and TRBJ1-5; no reliable D call. The germline CDR1 and CDR2 sequences are LNHDA and SQIVND (reference sequence). V was trimmed by 1 base and J by 2 bases, leaving 9 bases between them. The CDR3 sequence is 15 residues long. The CDR3, as DNA: TGTGCCAGTAGTATAGGGGCGCAACGCAATCAGCCCCAGCATTTT. Amino acids: CASSIGAQRNQPQHF.

The chain has TRBV11-2 and TRBJ1-5; TRBD1 might be the D (6 bases). From germline, CDR1 is SGHAT and CDR2 FQNNGV. The ends were cut back, 0 bases at V and 1 base at J, with 7 bases in the middle. CDR3 size: 15 residues. The CDR3 DNA sequence: TGTGCCAGCAGCTTAGAGAGGGGGAGCAATCAGCCCCAGCATTTT. Amino acid sequence: CASSLERGSNQPQHF.

This clone was recorded once. This chain joins TRBV2 and TRBJ2-1; 7 nucleotides match TRBD1. Unmatched junction bases numbered 9, after V lost 6 bases and J lost 10 bases. There are 13 residues in the CDR3. The germline V gene has CDR1 SNHLY and CDR2 FYNNEI. Here the CDR3 reads CASSYAETGEQFF. The CDR3 nucleotides read TGTGCCAGCAGCTACGCAGAGACAGGGGAGCAGTTCTTC.

This chain joins TRBV7-9 and TRBJ2-3, with TRBD1 matching 9 bases. Germline V CDR1 and CDR2: SEHNR, FQNEAQ (reference sequence). This CDR3 is 17 amino acids long. Unmatched junction bases numbered 9, after V lost 1 base and J lost 4 bases. The CDR3 DNA reads TGTGCCAGCAGCTTAGGACAAGGGGACAGGGCCGCAGATACGCAGTATTTT. This encodes CASSLGQGDRAADTQYF.

V and J are TRBV7-2 and TRBJ2-3; no definite D call. Germline V gene lookup returns CDR1 SGHTA and CDR2 FQGNSA. This CDR3 spans 12 amino acids. V was shortened by 5 bases and J by 4 bases, with 7 bases between the two germline ends. The CDR3: CASSPRADTQYF. The CDR3 DNA reads as TGTGCCAGCAGCCCCCGGGCAGATACGCAGTATTTT.

The chain couples TRBV13 to TRBJ1-2, with D unclear. V lost 0 bases and J 3 bases, leaving 11 bases between the germline ends. This CDR3 spans 15 amino acids. CDR1 is PRHDT and CDR2 is FYEKMQ in the germline V gene (reference sequence). The CDR3 coding sequence is TGTGCCAGCAGCTTAGGCCATAGCAGCCACTATGGCTACACCTTC. Translation gives CASSLGHSSHYGYTF.

The V gene is TRBV6-5, the J gene TRBJ1-2, with a possible D match to TRBD1 (5 bases). The V and J ends lost 0 bases and 4 bases respectively, with 12 bases between them. CDR3 size: 15 residues. Germline CDR1 MNHEY, CDR2 SVGAGI. The CDR3 protein is CASSYSTGGGYGYTF. The CDR3 DNA reads as TGTGCCAGCAGTTACTCCACAGGCGGCGGCTATGGCTACACCTTC.

The gene calls are TRBV11-3 and TRBJ2-7, with a possible D match to TRBD1 (7 bases). Germline CDR1 and CDR2: SGHNT and YENEEA. V dropped 3 bases and J dropped 5 bases, with 11 bases sitting between them. The CDR3 covers 13 residues. CDR3 sequence (DNA): TGTGCCAGCAGCTTCACAGGGGAGGACGAGCAGTACTTC. Its translation: CASSFTGEDEQYF.

This rearrangement joins TRBV28 to TRBJ2-5, with 8 bases fitting TRBD2. Germline trimming cut 4 bases from V and 5 bases from J; bases unmatched to any gene: 9. Germline CDR1 reads MDHEN; CDR2 reads SYDVKM. The CDR3 has 15 residues. CDR3 nucleotide sequence: TGTGCCAGCAGTTCCGGCGGAAGCGGGAGCGAGACCCAGTACTTC. The encoded protein is CASSSGGSGSETQYF. The full variable domain, rest sourced from reference TRBV28 and TRBJ2-5, is DVKVTQSSRYLVKRTGEKVFLECVQDMDHENMFWYRQDPGLGLRLIYFSYDVKMKEKGDIPEGYSVSREKKERFSLILESASTNQTSMYLCASSSGGSGSETQYFGPGTRLLVL.

The DNA for the CDR3 is TGTGCCAGCAGTTACTCAGGACAGGGGATTGAAGCTTTCTTT. Amino acids: CASSYSGQGIEAFF. The rearrangement uses TRBV6-5 and TRBJ1-1; 9 bases match TRBD1. In germline, CDR1 is MNHEY, CDR2 SVGAGI. V shed 0 bases, J shed 7 bases, and the junction held 3 bases outside the gene matches. CDR3 length equals 14 residues.

The genes are TRBV30 and TRBJ2-1; D is uncertain. Germline loops: CDR1 GTSNPN, CDR2 SVGIG (reference sequence). The V end was cut by 1 base, the J end by 4 bases, with 2 bases between. The CDR3 is made up of 11 amino acids. CDR3 nucleotides: TGTGCCTGGAGTGCTTACAATGAGCAGTTCTTC. Amino acid sequence: CAWSAYNEQFF.

The V and J genes are TRBV5-1 and TRBJ1-3, with TRBD1 matching 8 bases. The CDR3 has 14 amino acids. The V gene's germline CDR1 is SGHRS and CDR2 YFSETQ. Trimming removed 4 bases from V and 8 bases from J; junction bases left unmatched: 8. CDR3: CASSKDRVSDTIYF. CDR3 bases: TGCGCCAGCAGCAAGGACAGGGTCTCGGACACCATATATTTT.

The chain couples TRBV7-6 to TRBJ2-2, with TRBD2 matching 8 bases. CDR1 is SGHVS and CDR2 is FNYEAQ in the germline V gene. V lost 2 bases and J lost 1; bases outside the gene matches: 3. The CDR3 is 16 amino acids. Here the CDR3 DNA reads TGTGCCAGCAGCTTATCCGCGGGAGGGAACACCGGGGAGCTGTTTTTT. This codes for CASSLSAGGNTGELFF.